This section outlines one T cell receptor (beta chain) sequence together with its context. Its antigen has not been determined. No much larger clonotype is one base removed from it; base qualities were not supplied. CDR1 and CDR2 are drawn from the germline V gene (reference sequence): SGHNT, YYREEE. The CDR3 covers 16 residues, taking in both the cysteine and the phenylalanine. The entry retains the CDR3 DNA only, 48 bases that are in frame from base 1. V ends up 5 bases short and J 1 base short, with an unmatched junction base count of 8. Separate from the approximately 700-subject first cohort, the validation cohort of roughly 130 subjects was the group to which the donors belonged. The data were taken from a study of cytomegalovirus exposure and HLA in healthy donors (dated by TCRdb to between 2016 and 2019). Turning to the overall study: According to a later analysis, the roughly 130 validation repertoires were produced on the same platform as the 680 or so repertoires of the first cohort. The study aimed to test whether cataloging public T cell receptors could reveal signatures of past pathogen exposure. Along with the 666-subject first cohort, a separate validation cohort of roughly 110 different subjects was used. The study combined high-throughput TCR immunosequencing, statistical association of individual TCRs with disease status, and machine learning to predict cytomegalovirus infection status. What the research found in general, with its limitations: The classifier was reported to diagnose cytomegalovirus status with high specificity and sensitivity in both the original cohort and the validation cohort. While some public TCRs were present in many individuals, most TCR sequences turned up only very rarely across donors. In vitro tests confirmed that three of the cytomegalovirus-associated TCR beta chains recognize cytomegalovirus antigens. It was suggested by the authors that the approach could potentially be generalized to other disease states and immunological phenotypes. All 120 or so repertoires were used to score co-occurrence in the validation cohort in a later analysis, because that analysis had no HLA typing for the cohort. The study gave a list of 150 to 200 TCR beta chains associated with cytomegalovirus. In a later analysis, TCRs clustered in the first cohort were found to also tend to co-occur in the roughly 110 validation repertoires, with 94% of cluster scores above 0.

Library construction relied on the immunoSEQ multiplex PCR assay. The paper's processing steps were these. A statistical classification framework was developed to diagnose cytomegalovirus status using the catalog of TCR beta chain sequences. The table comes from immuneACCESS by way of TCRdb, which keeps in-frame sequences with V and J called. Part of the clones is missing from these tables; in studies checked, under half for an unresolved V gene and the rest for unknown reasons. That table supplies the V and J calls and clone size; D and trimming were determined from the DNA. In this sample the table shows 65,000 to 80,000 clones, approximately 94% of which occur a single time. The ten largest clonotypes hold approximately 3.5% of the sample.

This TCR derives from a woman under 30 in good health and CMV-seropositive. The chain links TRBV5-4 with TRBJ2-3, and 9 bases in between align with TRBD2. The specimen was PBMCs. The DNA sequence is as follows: TGTGCCAGCAGTTTCCAGCGGGGGGCGGGCACAGATACGCAGTATTTT. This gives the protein CASSFQRGAGTDTQYF. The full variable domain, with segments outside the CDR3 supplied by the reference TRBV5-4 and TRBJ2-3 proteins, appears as ETGVTQSPTHLIKTRGQQVTLRCSSQSGHNTVSWYQQALGQGPQFIFQYYREEENGRGNFPPRFSGLQFPNYSSELNVNALELDDSALYLCASSFQRGAGTDTQYFGPGTRLTVL.